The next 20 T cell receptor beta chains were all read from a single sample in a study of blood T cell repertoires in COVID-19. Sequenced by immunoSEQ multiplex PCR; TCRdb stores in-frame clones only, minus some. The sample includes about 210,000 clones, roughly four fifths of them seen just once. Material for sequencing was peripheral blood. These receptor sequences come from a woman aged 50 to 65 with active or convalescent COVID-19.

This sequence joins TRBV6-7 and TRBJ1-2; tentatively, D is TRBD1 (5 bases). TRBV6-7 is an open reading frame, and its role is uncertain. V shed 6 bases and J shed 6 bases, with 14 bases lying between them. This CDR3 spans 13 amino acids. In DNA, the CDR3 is TGTGCCAGCAGCTCCCTCGGGACTGATGGCTACACCTTC. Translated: CASSSLGTDGYTF.

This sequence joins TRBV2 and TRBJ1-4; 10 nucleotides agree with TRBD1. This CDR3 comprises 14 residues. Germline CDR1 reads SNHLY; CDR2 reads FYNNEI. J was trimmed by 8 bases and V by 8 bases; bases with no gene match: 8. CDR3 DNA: TGTGCCAGCCGGCCGACAGGGGGCATCGAAAAACTGTTTTTT. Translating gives CASRPTGGIEKLFF.

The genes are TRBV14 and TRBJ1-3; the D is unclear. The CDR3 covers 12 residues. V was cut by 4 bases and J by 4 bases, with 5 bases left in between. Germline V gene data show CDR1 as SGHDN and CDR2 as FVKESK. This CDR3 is CASSLQGNTIYF. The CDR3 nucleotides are TGTGCCAGCAGCCTACAGGGAAACACCATATATTTT.

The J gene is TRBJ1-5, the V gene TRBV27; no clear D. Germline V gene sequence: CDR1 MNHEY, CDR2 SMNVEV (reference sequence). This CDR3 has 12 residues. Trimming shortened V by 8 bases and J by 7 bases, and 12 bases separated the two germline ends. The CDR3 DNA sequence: TGTGCCAGCCGAGGAGGGAACCAGCCCCAGCATTTT. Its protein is CASRGGNQPQHF.

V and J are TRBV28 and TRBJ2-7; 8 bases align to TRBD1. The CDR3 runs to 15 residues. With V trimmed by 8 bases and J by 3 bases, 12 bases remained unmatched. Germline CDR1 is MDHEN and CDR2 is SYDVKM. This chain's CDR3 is CASLGTGRHGYEQYV. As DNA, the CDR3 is TGTGCCAGCCTAGGGACAGGACGTCATGGCTACGAGCAGTACGTC.

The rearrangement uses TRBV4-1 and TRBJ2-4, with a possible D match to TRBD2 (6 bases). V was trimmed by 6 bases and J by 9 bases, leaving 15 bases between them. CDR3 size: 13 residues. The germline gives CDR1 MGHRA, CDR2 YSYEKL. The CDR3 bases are TGCGCCAGCAGGGCGTCCGGGGAGGTCATTCAGTACTTC. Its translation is CASRASGEVIQYF.

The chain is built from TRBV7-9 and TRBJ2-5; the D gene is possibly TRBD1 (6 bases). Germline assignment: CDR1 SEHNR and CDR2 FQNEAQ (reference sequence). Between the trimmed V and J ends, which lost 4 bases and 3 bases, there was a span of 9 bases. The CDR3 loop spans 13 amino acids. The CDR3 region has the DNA TGTGCCAGCAGCTCTTCAGGGGAAGAGACCCAGTACTTC. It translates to CASSSSGEETQYF.

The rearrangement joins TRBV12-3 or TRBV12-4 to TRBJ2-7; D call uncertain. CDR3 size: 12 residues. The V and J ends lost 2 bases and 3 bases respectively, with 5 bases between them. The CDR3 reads CASSLRDYEQYF. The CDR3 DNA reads TGTGCCAGCAGTTTAAGAGACTACGAGCAGTACTTC.

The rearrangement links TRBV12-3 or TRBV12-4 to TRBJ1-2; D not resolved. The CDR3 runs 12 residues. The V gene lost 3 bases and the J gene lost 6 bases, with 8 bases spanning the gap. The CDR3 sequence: CASSLRADGYTF. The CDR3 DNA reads TGTGCCAGCAGTTTGAGGGCAGATGGCTACACCTTC.

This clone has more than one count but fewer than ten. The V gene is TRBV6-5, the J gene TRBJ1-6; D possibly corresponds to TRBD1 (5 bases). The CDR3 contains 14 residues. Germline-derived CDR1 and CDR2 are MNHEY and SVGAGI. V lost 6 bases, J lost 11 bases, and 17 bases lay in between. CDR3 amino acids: CASSKKTAGTPLHF. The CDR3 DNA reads TGTGCCAGCAGCAAGAAGACAGCTGGAACACCCCTCCACTTT.

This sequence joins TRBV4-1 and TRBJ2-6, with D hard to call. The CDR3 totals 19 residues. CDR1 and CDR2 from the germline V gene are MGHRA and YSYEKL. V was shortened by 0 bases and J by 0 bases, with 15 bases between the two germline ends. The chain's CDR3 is CASSQDKATPYSGANVLTF. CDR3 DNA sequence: TGCGCCAGCAGCCAAGATAAGGCGACTCCGTACTCTGGGGCCAACGTCCTGACTTTC.

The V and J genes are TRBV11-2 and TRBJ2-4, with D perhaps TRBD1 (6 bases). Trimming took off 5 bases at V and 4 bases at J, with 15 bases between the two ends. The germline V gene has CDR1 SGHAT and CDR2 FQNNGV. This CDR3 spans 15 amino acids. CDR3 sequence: CASSPVGRGKNIQYF. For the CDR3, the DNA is TGTGCCAGCAGCCCCGTCGGCAGGGGAAAAAACATTCAGTACTTC.

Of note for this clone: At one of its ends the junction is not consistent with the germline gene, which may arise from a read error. The CDR3 sequence is CARSPDGRLNTEAFF. The DNA of the CDR3 is TGTGCCCGCAGCCCCGACGGGAGGTTAAACACTGAAGCTTTCTTT. The chain is built from TRBV14 and TRBJ1-1, with D uncertain. CDR1 is SGHDN, CDR2 FVKESK, per germline. CDR3 size: 15 residues.

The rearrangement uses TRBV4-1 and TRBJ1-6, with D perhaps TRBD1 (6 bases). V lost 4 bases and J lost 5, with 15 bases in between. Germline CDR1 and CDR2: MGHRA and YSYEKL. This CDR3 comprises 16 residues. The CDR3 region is CASSPKGPGDNSPLHF. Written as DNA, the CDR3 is TGCGCCAGCAGCCCGAAAGGGCCAGGGGATAATTCACCCCTCCACTTT.

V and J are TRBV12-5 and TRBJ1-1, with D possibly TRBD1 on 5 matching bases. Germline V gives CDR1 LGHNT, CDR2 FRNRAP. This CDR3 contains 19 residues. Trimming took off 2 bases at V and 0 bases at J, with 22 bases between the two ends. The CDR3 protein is CASGLRPWGGEFMNTEAFF. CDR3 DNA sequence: TGTGCTAGTGGTTTGCGACCGTGGGGAGGGGAATTTATGAACACTGAAGCTTTCTTT.

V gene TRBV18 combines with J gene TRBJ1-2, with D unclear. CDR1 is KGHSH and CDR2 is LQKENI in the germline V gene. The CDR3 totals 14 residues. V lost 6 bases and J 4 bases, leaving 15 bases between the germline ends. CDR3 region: CASSNVVLPYGYTF. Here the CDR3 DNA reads TGTGCCAGCTCGAACGTTGTACTGCCCTATGGCTACACCTTC.

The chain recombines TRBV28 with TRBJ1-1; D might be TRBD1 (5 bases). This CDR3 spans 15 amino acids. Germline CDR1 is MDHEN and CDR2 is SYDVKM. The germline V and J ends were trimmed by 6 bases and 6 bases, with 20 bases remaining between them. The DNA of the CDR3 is TGTGCCAGCAGCCCAATGGAGGGGTACGGGGCTGAAGCTTTCTTT. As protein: CASSPMEGYGAEAFF.

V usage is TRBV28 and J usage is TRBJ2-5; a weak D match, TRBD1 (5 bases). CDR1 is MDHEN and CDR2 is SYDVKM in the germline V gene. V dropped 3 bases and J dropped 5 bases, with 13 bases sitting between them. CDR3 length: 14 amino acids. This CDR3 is CASSLPGLGETQYF. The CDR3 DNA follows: TGTGCCAGCAGTTTGCCAGGGTTAGGGGAGACCCAGTACTTC.

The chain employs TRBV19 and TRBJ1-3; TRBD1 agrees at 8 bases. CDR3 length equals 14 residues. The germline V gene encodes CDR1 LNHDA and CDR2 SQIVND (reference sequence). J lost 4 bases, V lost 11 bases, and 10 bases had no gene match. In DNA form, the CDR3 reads TGTGCCTCTGCCAGGGGGCCGTACGGAAACACCATATATTTT. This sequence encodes CASARGPYGNTIYF.

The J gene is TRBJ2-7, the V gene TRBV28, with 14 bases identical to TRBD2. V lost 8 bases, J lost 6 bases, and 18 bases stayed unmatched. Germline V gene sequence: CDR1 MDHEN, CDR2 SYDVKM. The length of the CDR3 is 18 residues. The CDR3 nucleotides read TGTGCCAGCGGGAGTCGCGGACTAGCGGGAGGATTCTATGGCGAGCAGTACTTC. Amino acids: CASGSRGLAGGFYGEQYF. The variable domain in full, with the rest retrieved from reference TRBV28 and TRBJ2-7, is DVKVTQSSRYLVKRTGEKVFLECVQDMDHENMFWYRQDPGLGLRLIYFSYDVKMKEKGDIPEGYSVSREKKERFSLILESASTNQTSMYLCASGSRGLAGGFYGEQYFGPGTRLTVT.